This passage covers 5 T cell receptor beta chains from one sample sequenced in a study of T cell repertoires in cytomegalovirus infection. TCRdb processed the reads anew with MiXCR; each CDR3 protein has one entry. The data hold 400,000 or so distinct CDR3 sequences, with around 18% observed a single time. Sequenced sample: PBMCs. These receptors originate from a human donor in good health (CMV status not recorded). Some clones in this sample may be carry-over from other donors' samples.

V and J are TRBV3-1 and TRBJ1-3; 9 bases map to TRBD1. V was pared by 2 bases and J by 2 bases, with 4 bases of the junction left unmatched. Germline loops: CDR1 LGHDT, CDR2 YNNKEL (reference sequence). The CDR3 is made up of 16 amino acids. The CDR3 DNA is TGTGCCAGCAGCCAATACAGGGGGCTCACTGGAAACACCATATATTTT. Protein: CASSQYRGLTGNTIYF.

Ten or more counts support this clonotype. V usage is TRBV28 and J usage is TRBJ1-6; D possibly corresponds to TRBD1 (5 bases). This CDR3 has 14 residues. V was pared by 7 bases and J by 8 bases, with 15 bases between. CDR1 MDHEN and CDR2 SYDVKM come from the germline V gene. CDR3 protein: CASTTGPVHSPLHF. The CDR3 coding sequence is TGTGCCAGCACTACAGGACCCGTTCATTCACCCCTCCACTTT.

The rearrangement links TRBV14 to TRBJ2-1, with 8 positions matching TRBD2. Per germline, CDR1 SGHDN and CDR2 FVKESK. The CDR3 covers 18 residues. V was pared by 4 bases and J by 0 bases, with 11 bases of the junction left unmatched. CDR3 nucleotide sequence: TGTGCCAGCAGCCCCCGGGCTAGCGGGCCAAGCTCCTACAATGAGCAGTTCTTC. Encoded protein: CASSPRASGPSSYNEQFF.

In its sample, this clonotype was seen a few times. The J gene is TRBJ2-2, the V gene TRBV7-9; tentatively, D is TRBD1 (6 bases). The CDR3 runs 15 residues. Germline CDR1 reads SEHNR; CDR2 reads FQNEAQ (reference sequence). V shed 3 bases and J shed 3 bases, with 11 bases lying between them. CDR3 loop: CASSLGTTYTGELFF. The CDR3 region has the DNA TGTGCCAGCAGCTTGGGGACAACTTACACCGGGGAGCTGTTTTTT.

As for this clonotype: Just one base apart from a much larger clone, this may be a read error. V and J are TRBV11-2 and TRBJ1-5, with D uncertain. The germline V and J ends were trimmed by 0 bases and 4 bases, with 4 bases remaining between them. CDR1 and CDR2 from the germline V gene are SGHAT and FQNNGV. The CDR3 extends over 13 amino acids. DNA of the CDR3: TGTGCCAGCAGCTTAGAAGATAATCAGCCCCAGCATTTT. This sequence encodes CASSLEDNQPQHF.